These T cell receptor beta chains were read from a single sample in a study of T cell responses to AZD1222 COVID-19 vaccine. TCRdb's table, derived via immunoSEQ multiplex PCR, lists solely in-frame clones and lacks some. The sample lists some 120,000 clones, over 75% occurring once. Sequences were derived from peripheral blood, sampled on day 0 of AZD1222 vaccination. The receptors were gathered from an adult in good health. Both conserved end residues are trimmed from each CDR3. A D gene is named only where the DNA matches it firmly.

D: NA
J: TRBJ1-3
V: TRBV5-1
CDR3: ASSLGQNSGNTIY

D: NA
J: TRBJ1-1
V: TRBV29-1
CDR3: SATGRLGSTEAF

D: NA
J: TRBJ2-7
V: TRBV19
CDR3: ASSMAGGSPRPYEQY

D: NA
J: TRBJ2-2
V: TRBV7-8
CDR3: ASSFEVGELF

D: NA
J: TRBJ1-4
V: TRBV4-3
CDR3: ASSQDLGGNEKLF

D: NA
J: TRBJ2-2
V: TRBV5-6
CDR3: ASSLWPIYLNTGELF

D: TRBD1
J: TRBJ1-4
V: TRBV6-5
CDR3: ASSYAGQGFEKLF

D: NA
J: TRBJ2-7
V: TRBV6-5
CDR3: ASSRGQGLREQY

D: TRBD1
J: TRBJ2-7
V: TRBV7-8
CDR3: ASSLLGQDEQY

D: NA
J: TRBJ2-3
V: TRBV3-1/TRBV3-2
CDR3: ASSHNRDSQATDTQY